This note documents a single TCR beta chain sequence. The data stem from a study of blood T cell repertoires in COVID-19. The length of the CDR3 is 14 residues. Germline CDR1 is SGHKS and CDR2 is YYEKEE (reference sequence). V was pared by 2 bases and J by 3 bases, with 9 bases between. Assay used: immunoSEQ multiplex PCR; TCRdb lists only in-frame clones, some missing. The table lists approximately 280,000 clones, roughly 86% of them singletons, with around 2.1% in the top ten. V usage is TRBV5-5 and J usage is TRBJ2-1; D not resolved. The sequenced material came from peripheral blood. The source is a woman aged 25 to 39 who had recovered from COVID-19. The CDR3 region is CASSFGQYYNEQFF. CDR3 bases: TGTGCCAGCAGCTTTGGGCAATACTACAATGAGCAGTTCTTC.